This TCR beta chain was identified in a study of beta chain features in type 1 diabetes. The study, taken as a whole, reports: A closer apparent resemblance between naive, central memory and Treg TCRB repertoires was seen in patients than in healthy donors. Shorter TCRB CDR3s, moderately but significantly so, marked every one of the four CD4+ subsets in Type 1 diabetes patients. Insertion counts at VDJ junctions were lower in type 1 diabetes patients, who also showed more deletions there.

As regards this clone: Antigen unknown.

The entirety of the isolated RNA underwent reverse transcription, so expressed TCRB transcripts were sequenced. The repertoire was sequenced with immunoSEQ multiplex PCR; TCRdb's copy has only in-frame clones and lacks some. The sample includes about 650,000 clones, around 12% of them seen just once. CDR3 length equals 13 residues. Germline-derived CDR1 and CDR2 are SNHLY and FYNNEI. Trimming left V 7 bases short and J 3 bases short, with 10 bases between. Heparinised blood was drawn once per donor, averaging approximately 100 mL. The source is a man aged 25-45 years with type 1 diabetes. V and J are TRBV2 and TRBJ1-3; the D gene is possibly TRBD1 (6 bases). Sequencing was done on a sample of naive CD4+ T cells from blood. The CDR3 DNA is TGTGCCAGCACCCTGACAGGTGGAAACACCATATATTTT. Translation: CASTLTGGNTIYF. The entire variable domain, with the rest obtained from reference TRBV2 and TRBJ1-3, is as follows: EPEVTQTPSHQVTQMGQEVILRCVPISNHLYFYWYRQILGQKVEFLVSFYNNEISEKSEIFDDQFSVERPDGSNFTLKIRSTKLEDSAMYFCASTLTGGNTIYFGEGSWLTVV.